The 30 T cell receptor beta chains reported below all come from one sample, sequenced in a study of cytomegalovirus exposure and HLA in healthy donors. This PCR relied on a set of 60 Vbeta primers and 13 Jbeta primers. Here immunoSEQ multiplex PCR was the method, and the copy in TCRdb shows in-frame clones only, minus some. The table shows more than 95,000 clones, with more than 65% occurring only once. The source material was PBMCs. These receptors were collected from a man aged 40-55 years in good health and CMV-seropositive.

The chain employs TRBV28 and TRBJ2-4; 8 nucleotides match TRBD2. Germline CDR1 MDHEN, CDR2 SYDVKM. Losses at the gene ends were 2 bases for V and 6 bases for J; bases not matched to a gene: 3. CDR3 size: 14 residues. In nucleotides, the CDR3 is TGTGCCAGCAGTTTAGCGGGGGGAGGAAACATTCAGTACTTC. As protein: CASSLAGGGNIQYF. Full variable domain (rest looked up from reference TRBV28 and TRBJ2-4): DVKVTQSSRYLVKRTGEKVFLECVQDMDHENMFWYRQDPGLGLRLIYFSYDVKMKEKGDIPEGYSVSREKKERFSLILESASTNQTSMYLCASSLAGGGNIQYFGAGTRLSVL.

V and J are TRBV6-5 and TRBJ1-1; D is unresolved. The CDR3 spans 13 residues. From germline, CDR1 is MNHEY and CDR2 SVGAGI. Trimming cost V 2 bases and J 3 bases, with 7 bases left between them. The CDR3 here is CASSYLAYTEAFF. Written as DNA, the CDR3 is TGTGCCAGCAGTTACCTGGCTTACACTGAAGCTTTCTTT.

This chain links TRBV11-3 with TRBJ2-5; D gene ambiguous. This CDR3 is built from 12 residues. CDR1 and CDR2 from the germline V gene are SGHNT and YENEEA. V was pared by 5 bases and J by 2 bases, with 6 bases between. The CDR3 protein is CASSRGQETQYF. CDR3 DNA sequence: TGTGCCAGCAGCCGAGGACAAGAGACCCAGTACTTC.

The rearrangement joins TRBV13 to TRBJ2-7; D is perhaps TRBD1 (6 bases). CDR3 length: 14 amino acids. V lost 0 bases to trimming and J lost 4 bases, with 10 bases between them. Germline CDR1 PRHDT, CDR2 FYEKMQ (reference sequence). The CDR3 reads CASSLGTQGYEQYF. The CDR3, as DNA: TGTGCCAGCAGCTTAGGTACCCAGGGGTACGAGCAGTACTTC.

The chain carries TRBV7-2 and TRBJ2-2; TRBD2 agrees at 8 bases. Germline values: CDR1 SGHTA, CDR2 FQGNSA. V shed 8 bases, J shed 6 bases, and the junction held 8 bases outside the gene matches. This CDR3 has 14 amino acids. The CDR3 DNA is TGTGCCAGCCGGGTTAGCGGGGTCGCCGGGGAGCTGTTTTTT. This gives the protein CASRVSGVAGELFF.

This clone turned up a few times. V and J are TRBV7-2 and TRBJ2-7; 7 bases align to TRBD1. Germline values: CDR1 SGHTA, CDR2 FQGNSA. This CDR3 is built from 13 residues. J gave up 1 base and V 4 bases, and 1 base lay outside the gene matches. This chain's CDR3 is CASSWGQSYEQYF. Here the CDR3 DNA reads TGTGCCAGCAGCTGGGGACAGTCCTACGAGCAGTACTTC. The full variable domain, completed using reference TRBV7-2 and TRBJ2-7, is GAGVSQSPSNKVTEKGKDVELRCDPISGHTALYWYRQSLGQGLEFLIYFQGNSAPDKSGLPSDRFSAERTGGSVSTLTIQRTQQEDSAVYLCASSWGQSYEQYFGPGTRLTVT.

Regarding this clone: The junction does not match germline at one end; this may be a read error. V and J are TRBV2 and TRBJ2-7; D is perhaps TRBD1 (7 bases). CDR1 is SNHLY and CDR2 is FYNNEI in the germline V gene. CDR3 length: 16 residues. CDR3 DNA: TGTGCCAACAGTGGACGTCAAGGCAGGGGGGCATACGAGCAGTACTTC. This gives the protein CANSGRQGRGAYEQYF. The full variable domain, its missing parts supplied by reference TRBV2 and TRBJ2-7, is EPEVTQTPSHQVTQMGQEVILRCVPISNHLYFYWYRQILGQKVEFLVSFYNNEISEKSEIFDDQFSVERPDGSNFTLKIRSTKLEDSAMYFCANSGRQGRGAYEQYFGPGTRLTVT.

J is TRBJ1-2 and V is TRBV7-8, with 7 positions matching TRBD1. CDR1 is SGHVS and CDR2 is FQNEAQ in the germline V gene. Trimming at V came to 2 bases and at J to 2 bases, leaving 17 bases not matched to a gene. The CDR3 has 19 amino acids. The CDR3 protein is CASSLRFPTGKEVNYGYTF. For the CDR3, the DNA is TGTGCCAGCAGCTTAAGGTTCCCGACAGGGAAAGAGGTGAACTATGGCTACACCTTC.

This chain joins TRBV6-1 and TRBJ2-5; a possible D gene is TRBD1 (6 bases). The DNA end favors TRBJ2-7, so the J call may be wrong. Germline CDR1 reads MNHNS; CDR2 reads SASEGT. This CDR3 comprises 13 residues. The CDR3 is CASRGQIPYEQYF. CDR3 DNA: TGTGCCAGCCGAGGACAGATCCCCTACGAGCAGTACTTC.

The CDR3 DNA is TGTGCCAGCAGTTTAACAGGGTTTCCATACTACGAGCAGTACTTC. It codes for CASSLTGFPYYEQYF. The chain has TRBV6-5 and TRBJ2-5, with D perhaps TRBD1 (6 bases). Judging by the DNA end, TRBJ2-7 fits better; the J call may be wrong. This CDR3 region has 15 residues. Germline V lookup: CDR1 MNHEY, CDR2 SVGAGI.

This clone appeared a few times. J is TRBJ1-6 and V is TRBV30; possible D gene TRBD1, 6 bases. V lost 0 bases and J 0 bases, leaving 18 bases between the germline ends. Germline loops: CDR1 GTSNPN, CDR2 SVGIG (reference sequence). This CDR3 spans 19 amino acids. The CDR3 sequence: CAWSVRSPGASSYNSPLHF. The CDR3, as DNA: TGTGCCTGGAGTGTACGTTCCCCAGGGGCAAGCTCCTATAATTCACCCCTCCACTTT.

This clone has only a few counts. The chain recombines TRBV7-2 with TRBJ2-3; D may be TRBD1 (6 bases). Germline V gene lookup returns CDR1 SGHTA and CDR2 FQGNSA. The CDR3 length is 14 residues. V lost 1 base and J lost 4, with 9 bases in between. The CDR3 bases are TGTGCCAGCAGCTTAGGGGGGCCCCCAGATACGCAGTATTTT. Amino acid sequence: CASSLGGPPDTQYF.

The CDR3 DNA sequence: TGTGCCAGTAGTGTGGAGGGCAGCCAAGAGACCCAGTACTTC. Its translation is CASSVEGSQETQYF. V and J are TRBV19 and TRBJ2-5; a weak D match, TRBD2 (6 bases). CDR1 is LNHDA, CDR2 SQIVND, per germline (reference sequence). The V gene lost 5 bases and the J gene lost 1 base, with 11 bases spanning the gap. CDR3 length: 14 amino acids.

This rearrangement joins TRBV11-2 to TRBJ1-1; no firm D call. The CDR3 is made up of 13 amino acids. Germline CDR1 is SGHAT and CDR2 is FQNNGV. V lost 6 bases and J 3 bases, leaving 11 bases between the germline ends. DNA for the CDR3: TGTGCCAGCAGGGACTCTTTACACACTGAAGCTTTCTTT. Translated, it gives CASRDSLHTEAFF.

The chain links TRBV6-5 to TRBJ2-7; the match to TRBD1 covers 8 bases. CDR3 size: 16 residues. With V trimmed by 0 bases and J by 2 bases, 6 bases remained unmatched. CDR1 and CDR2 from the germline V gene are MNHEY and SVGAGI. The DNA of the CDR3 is TGTGCCAGCAGTTACTCGAACAGGGGGGTAACCTACGAGCAGTACTTC. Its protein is CASSYSNRGVTYEQYF.

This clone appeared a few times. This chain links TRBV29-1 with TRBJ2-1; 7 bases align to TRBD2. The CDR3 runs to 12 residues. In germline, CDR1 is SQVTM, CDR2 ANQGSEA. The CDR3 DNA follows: TGCAGTCTAGCGGAGGTATACAATGAGCAGTTCTTC. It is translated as CSLAEVYNEQFF.

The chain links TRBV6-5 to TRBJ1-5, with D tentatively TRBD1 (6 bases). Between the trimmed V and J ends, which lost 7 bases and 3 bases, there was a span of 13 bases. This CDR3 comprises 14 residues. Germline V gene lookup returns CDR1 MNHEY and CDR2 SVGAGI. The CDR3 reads CASKFPGVNQPQHF. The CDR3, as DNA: TGTGCCAGCAAATTTCCAGGGGTCAATCAGCCCCAGCATTTT.

CDR3 protein: CATSRDGQDKTYEQYF. The CDR3 coding sequence is TGTGCCACCAGCAGAGATGGACAGGATAAAACCTACGAGCAGTACTTC. The chain employs TRBV15 and TRBJ2-7; 7 bases are shared with TRBD1. This CDR3 has 16 residues. Unmatched junction bases numbered 7, after V lost 0 bases and J lost 2 bases. CDR1 and CDR2 from the germline V gene are LNHNV and YYDKDF (reference sequence).

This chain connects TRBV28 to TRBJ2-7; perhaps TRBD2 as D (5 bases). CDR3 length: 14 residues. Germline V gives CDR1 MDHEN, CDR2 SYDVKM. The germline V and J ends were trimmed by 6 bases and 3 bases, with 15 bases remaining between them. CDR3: CASSYGGLHYEQYF. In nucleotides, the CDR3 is TGTGCCAGCAGCTACGGAGGACTTCACTACGAGCAGTACTTC.

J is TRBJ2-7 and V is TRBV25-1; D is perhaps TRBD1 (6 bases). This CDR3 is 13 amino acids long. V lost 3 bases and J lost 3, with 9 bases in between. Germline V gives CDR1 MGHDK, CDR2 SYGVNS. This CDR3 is CASSDDRSYEQYF. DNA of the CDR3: TGTGCCAGCAGTGACGACAGGAGCTACGAGCAGTACTTC.

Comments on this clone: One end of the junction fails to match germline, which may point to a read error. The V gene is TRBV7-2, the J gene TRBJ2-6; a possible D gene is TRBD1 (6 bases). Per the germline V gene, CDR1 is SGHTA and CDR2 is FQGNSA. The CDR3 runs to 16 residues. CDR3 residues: CASSTGHASGANGLTF. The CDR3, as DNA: TGTGCCAGCAGTACAGGGCACGCCTCTGGGGCCAACGGCCTGACTTTC.

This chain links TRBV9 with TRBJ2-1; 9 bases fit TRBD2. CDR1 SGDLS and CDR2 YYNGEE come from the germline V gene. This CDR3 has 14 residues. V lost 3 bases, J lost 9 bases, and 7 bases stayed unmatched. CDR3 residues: CASSERASGVEQFF. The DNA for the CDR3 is TGTGCCAGCAGCGAGAGGGCTAGCGGGGTTGAGCAGTTCTTC.

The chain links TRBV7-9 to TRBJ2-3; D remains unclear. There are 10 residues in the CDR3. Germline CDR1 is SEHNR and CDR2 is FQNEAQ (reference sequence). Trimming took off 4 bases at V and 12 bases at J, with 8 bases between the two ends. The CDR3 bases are TGTGCCAGCAGCTCCATCATCCAGTATTTT. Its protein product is CASSSIIQYF.

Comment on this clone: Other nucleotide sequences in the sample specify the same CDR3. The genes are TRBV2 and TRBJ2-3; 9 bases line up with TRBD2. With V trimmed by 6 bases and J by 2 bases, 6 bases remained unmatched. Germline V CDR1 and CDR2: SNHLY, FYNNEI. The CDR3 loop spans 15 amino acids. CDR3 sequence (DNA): TGTGCCAGCAGGGGGCTAGCGGGACTCACAGATACGCAGTATTTT. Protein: CASRGLAGLTDTQYF.

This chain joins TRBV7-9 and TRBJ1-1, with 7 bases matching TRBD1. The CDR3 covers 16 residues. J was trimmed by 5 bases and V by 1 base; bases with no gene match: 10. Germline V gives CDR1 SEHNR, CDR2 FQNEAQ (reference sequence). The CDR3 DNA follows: TGTGCCAGCAGCTTAGGGGCAGGGGGTTTAGGAACTGAAGCTTTCTTT. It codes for CASSLGAGGLGTEAFF.

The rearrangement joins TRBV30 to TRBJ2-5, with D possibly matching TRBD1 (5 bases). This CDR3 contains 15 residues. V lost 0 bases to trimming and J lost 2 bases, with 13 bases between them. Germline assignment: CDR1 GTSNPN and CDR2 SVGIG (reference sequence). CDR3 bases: TGTGCCTGGAGTGTACGCCGTAGGGGTCAAGAGACCCAGTACTTC. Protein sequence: CAWSVRRRGQETQYF.

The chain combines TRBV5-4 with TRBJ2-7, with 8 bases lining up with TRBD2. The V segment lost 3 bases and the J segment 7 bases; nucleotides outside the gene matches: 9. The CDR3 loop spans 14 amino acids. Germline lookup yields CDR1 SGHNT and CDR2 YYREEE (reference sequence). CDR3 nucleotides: TGTGCCAGCAGCTCTCGGGGGGGACCAAGAGAGCAGTACTTC. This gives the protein CASSSRGGPREQYF.

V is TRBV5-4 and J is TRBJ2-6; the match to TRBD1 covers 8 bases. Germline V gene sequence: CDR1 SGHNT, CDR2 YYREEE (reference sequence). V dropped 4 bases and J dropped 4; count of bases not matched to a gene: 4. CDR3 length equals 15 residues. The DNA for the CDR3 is TGTGCCAGCAGCCCACAGGGGGTCGGGGCCAACGTCCTGACTTTC. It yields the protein CASSPQGVGANVLTF.

The CDR3 region has the DNA TGTGCCAGCAGTGAAGCGGAGGTATCCTACGAGCAGTACTTC. This gives the protein CASSEAEVSYEQYF. J is TRBJ2-7 and V is TRBV2, with a tentative D call TRBD2 (5 bases). The CDR3 is 14 residues long. In germline, CDR1 is SNHLY, CDR2 FYNNEI. V was trimmed by 0 bases and J by 1 base, leaving 7 bases between them.

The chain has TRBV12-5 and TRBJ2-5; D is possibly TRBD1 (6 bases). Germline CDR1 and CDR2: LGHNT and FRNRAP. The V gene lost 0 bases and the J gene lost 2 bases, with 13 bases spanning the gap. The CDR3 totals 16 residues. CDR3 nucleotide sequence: TGTGCTAGTGGTTTGGTACTGGGACATAATCAAGAGACCCAGTACTTC. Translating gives CASGLVLGHNQETQYF. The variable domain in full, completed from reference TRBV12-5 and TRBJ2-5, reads DARVTQTPRHKVTEMGQEVTMRCQPILGHNTVFWYRQTMMQGLELLAYFRNRAPLDDSGMPKDRFSAEMPDATLATLKIQPSEPRDSAVYFCASGLVLGHNQETQYFGPGTRLLVL.